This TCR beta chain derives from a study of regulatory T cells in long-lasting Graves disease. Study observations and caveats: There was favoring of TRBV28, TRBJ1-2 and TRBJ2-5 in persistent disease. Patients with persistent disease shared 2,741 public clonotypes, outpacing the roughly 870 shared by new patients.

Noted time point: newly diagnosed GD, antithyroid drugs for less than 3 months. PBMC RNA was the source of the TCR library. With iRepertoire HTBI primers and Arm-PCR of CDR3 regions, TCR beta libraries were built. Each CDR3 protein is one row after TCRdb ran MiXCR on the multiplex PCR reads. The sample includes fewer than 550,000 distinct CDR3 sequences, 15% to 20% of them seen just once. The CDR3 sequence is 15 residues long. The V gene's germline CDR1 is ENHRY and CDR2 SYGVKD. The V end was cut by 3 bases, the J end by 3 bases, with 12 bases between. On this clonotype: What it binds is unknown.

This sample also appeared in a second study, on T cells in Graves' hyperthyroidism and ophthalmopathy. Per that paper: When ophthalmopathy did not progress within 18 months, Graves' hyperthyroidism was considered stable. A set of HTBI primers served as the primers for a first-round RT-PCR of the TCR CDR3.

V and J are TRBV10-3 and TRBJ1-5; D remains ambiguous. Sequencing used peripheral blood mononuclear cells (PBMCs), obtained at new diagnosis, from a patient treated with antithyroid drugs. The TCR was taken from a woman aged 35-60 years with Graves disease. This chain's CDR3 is CAISDRKGDNQPQHF. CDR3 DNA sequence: TGTGCCATCAGTGATCGGAAGGGAGACAATCAGCCCCAGCATTTT.